This T cell receptor beta chain was found in a study of vaccination effects on CD4 cells after COVID-19. Looked up from germline, CDR1 is SGHRS and CDR2 is YFSETQ. This CDR3 contains 14 residues. The J segment lost 4 bases and the V segment lost 4 bases, leaving 5 bases of the junction unmatched. Sequencing in the ViraFEST assay came after antigen-specific CD4+ T cells had been expanded with viral peptide pools, which were used to stimulate PBMC. Following culture for 9 to 11 days, CD4+ T cells were isolated. Two-dose BNT162b2 or mRNA-1273 vaccination was given to participants. Supplemented with around 9.8 IU/ml IL-2 and about 10 ug/ml peptides, under 2.5 million PBMC per well were kept in culture. Days 3 and 7 were when half the medium was replaced with IL-2 medium. In the case of this clone: Its antigen is unidentified.

The data were produced by immunoSEQ multiplex PCR, yet TCRdb's version contains in-frame clones alone and is incomplete. The repertoire holds about 81,000 clones, with roughly 80% as singletons. This material consisted of CD4+ T cells from PBMCs cultured with HCoV-OC43 spike peptides, taken after COVID-19 vaccination. Sample subset: HCoV-OC43 spike overlapping peptide pool stimulation. The V and J genes are TRBV5-1 and TRBJ2-5, with 9 bases lining up with TRBD1. The source of this sequence is a human donor who received a COVID-19 vaccine. The CDR3 region has the DNA TGCGCCAGCAGCCCCTCGACAGGGGGAGAGACCCAGTACTTC. It codes for CASSPSTGGETQYF.